This T cell receptor (beta chain) came from a study of T cell responses to AZD1222 COVID-19 vaccine. The overall study: It was second doses at about 4 or about 12 weeks that were pooled.

Germline values: CDR1 LNHDA, CDR2 SQIVND (reference sequence). V lost 3 bases and J lost 4; bases outside the gene matches: 11. The CDR3 loop spans 17 amino acids. Findings of the study overall: Reports say nearly half of spike-specific TCRs go after unmutated variant regions. Spike was spanned by vaccine-associated CD4 TCRs, with dominance at 160-218 and 743-854.

Regarding this clone: No antigen is known for it.

Sequencing was performed with immunoSEQ multiplex PCR; in TCRdb, only in-frame clones are kept and a portion is missing. The table has approximately 100,000 clones, less than 90% seen once. The input for sequencing was peripheral blood, taken on day 0 of AZD1222 vaccination. The gene calls are TRBV19 and TRBJ2-3; 9 nucleotides match TRBD2. The clonotype was recovered from an adult in good health. The CDR3, as DNA: TGTGCCAGTAGTATGTCTCCTAGCGGGGTCCCCCCAGATACGCAGTATTTT. Encoded protein: CASSMSPSGVPPDTQYF.